The 26 T cell receptor beta chains reported below all come from one sample, sequenced in a study of somatic mutations in cytotoxic T cells in rheumatoid arthritis. TCRdb's table, derived via immunoSEQ multiplex PCR, lists solely in-frame clones and lacks some. The sample gives more than 25,000 clones, about 81% of which show up once; roughly 5% is in the top ten. Sequencing input: CD8+ T cells sorted from blood. These receptors were taken from a man aged 50 to 59 in good health.

As to this clone: This sample includes further DNA sequences coding for the same CDR3. This chain links TRBV7-9 with TRBJ2-7; no clear D. Per germline, CDR1 SEHNR and CDR2 FQNEAQ (reference sequence). The CDR3 runs 11 residues. Trimming took off 2 bases at V and 4 bases at J, with 3 bases between the two ends. The CDR3 protein is CASSLSYEQYF. CDR3 sequence (DNA): TGTGCCAGCAGCTTATCTTACGAGCAGTACTTC.

Details on this clone: A junction boundary mismatches the germline segment, possibly from a read error. The chain combines TRBV9 with TRBJ1-2; D is unresolved. This CDR3 region has 10 residues. Looked up from germline, CDR1 is SGDLS and CDR2 is YYNGEE. CDR3 region: CASSVASKNF. The CDR3 coding sequence is TGTGCCAGCAGCGTAGCTTCGAAAAACTTC. Filled out from reference TRBV9 and TRBJ1-2, the complete variable domain reads DSGVTQTPKHLITATGQRVTLRCSPRSGDLSVYWYQQSLDQGLQFLIQYYNGEERAKGNILERFSAQQFPDLHSELNLSSLELGDSALYFCASSVASKNFGSGTRLTVV.

This chain links TRBV29-1 with TRBJ2-1; 9 bases match TRBD1. The CDR3 sequence is 13 residues long. The V gene end was trimmed by 5 bases and the J gene end by 5 bases; junction bases not matched to a gene: 4. CDR1 is SQVTM and CDR2 is ANQGSEA in the germline V gene. The CDR3, as DNA: TGCAGCGTTATTGGACAGGGGAACAATGAGCAGTTCTTC. Protein product: CSVIGQGNNEQFF.

Of note for this clone: Sequence at one end of the junction differs from germline and may be a read error. This chain connects TRBV7-7 to TRBJ2-5; D is unresolved. The germline V gene has CDR1 SSHAT and CDR2 FNYEAQ (reference sequence). The CDR3 contains 13 residues. The CDR3 reads CASSLVTGETQYF. Here the CDR3 DNA reads TGTGCTAGCAGCTTAGTGACCGGAGAGACCCAGTACTTC.

V and J are TRBV7-9 and TRBJ2-5; D unresolved. This CDR3 has 13 residues. Trimming took 6 bases from V and 2 from J, leaving 10 bases between them. Germline V gene sequence: CDR1 SEHNR, CDR2 FQNEAQ (reference sequence). The CDR3 coding sequence is TGTGCCAGCAGATTGGGATCGCAAGAGACCCAGTACTTC. This gives the protein CASRLGSQETQYF.

This chain joins TRBV6-6 and TRBJ2-2; TRBD2 matches at 9 bases. CDR1 and CDR2 from the germline V gene are MNHNY and SVGAGI (reference sequence). The trim removed 3 bases at V and 7 bases at J, leaving 3 bases unmatched. The CDR3 has 14 amino acids. CDR3 sequence reads: CASSYSSGVGELFF. The CDR3 nucleotides read TGTGCCAGCAGTTATTCTAGCGGGGTCGGGGAGCTGTTTTTT.

J is TRBJ2-1 and V is TRBV9; D remains unclear. The V gene lost 3 bases and the J gene lost 8 bases, with 3 bases spanning the gap. CDR1 is SGDLS, CDR2 YYNGEE, per germline. The CDR3 loop spans 10 amino acids. This CDR3 is CASSGDEQFF. The CDR3 DNA is TGTGCCAGCAGCGGGGATGAGCAGTTCTTC.

J is TRBJ2-5 and V is TRBV5-1; D is perhaps TRBD1 (5 bases). The closer fit of TRBJ2-7 to the DNA end suggests the J call may be wrong. Germline assignment: CDR1 SGHRS and CDR2 YFSETQ. The CDR3 loop spans 15 amino acids. CDR3 residues: CASSLASQGPYEQYF. DNA of the CDR3: TGCGCCAGCAGCTTGGCCAGCCAGGGCCCCTACGAGCAGTACTTC.

V usage is TRBV4-1 and J usage is TRBJ2-7; D perhaps matches TRBD2 (5 bases). The CDR3 totals 15 residues. V gave up 2 bases and J gave up 2 bases, with 13 bases separating them. Germline V gene data show CDR1 as MGHRA and CDR2 as YSYEKL. CDR3 sequence reads: CASSQTQTSPYEQYF. The CDR3 DNA is TGCGCCAGCAGCCAAACCCAAACTAGTCCCTACGAGCAGTACTTC.

The chain couples TRBV7-9 to TRBJ1-4, with D perhaps TRBD1 (6 bases). The V gene lost 1 base and the J gene lost 8 bases, with 11 bases spanning the gap. Germline V gene data show CDR1 as SEHNR and CDR2 as FQNEAQ (reference sequence). The CDR3 extends over 14 amino acids. The CDR3, as DNA: TGTGCCAGCAGCTTAGGCCCAGGGGCGGAAAAACTGTTTTTT. Its translation is CASSLGPGAEKLFF.

There are a few counts of this clone. V is TRBV10-2 and J is TRBJ2-7; the D gene is possibly TRBD1 (5 bases). Germline lookup yields CDR1 WSHSY and CDR2 SAAADI. V was shortened by 1 base and J by 5 bases, with 9 bases between the two germline ends. The CDR3 loop spans 13 amino acids. Here the CDR3 reads CASSEWGGDEQYF. CDR3 DNA sequence: TGCGCCAGCAGTGAGTGGGGCGGCGACGAGCAGTACTTC.

The V gene is TRBV11-2, the J gene TRBJ2-1; 8 bases line up with TRBD2. The germline gives CDR1 SGHAT, CDR2 FQNNGV. The CDR3 runs to 12 residues. The J segment lost 10 bases and the V segment lost 3 bases, leaving 2 bases of the junction unmatched. CDR3: CASSLGTREQFF. The CDR3 DNA sequence: TGTGCCAGCAGCTTGGGGACTAGGGAGCAGTTCTTC.

The V call is TRBV29-1, the J call TRBJ2-1, with 10 bases identical to TRBD2. CDR1 SQVTM and CDR2 ANQGSEA come from the germline V gene. V lost 7 bases to trimming and J lost 5 bases; unmatched junction nucleotides: 8. The length of the CDR3 is 14 residues. This CDR3 reads CSADSGRLNNEQFF. CDR3 nucleotide sequence: TGCAGCGCCGATAGCGGGAGGTTAAACAATGAGCAGTTCTTC.

The chain links TRBV11-3 to TRBJ2-1; tentative D call: TRBD2 (6 bases). With 5 bases removed from V and 0 bases from J, the gap between germline ends came to 17 bases. The CDR3 extends over 17 amino acids. The germline gives CDR1 SGHNT, CDR2 YENEEA. The CDR3 reads CASSRIAEPTSYNEQFF. As DNA, the CDR3 is TGTGCCAGCAGCAGGATAGCGGAGCCGACCTCCTACAATGAGCAGTTCTTC.

This sequence joins TRBV13 and TRBJ2-7, with unresolved D. Germline CDR1 is PRHDT and CDR2 is FYEKMQ (reference sequence). The V end lost 5 bases, the J end lost 1 base, and 12 bases lay between the germline ends. The CDR3 covers 14 residues. Here the CDR3 reads CASSNRALSYEQYF. The CDR3 DNA is TGTGCCAGCAGCAACCGGGCCCTGTCCTACGAGCAGTACTTC.

This chain connects TRBV25-1 to TRBJ2-5; TRBD1 agrees at 8 bases. From germline, CDR1 is MGHDK and CDR2 SYGVNS. Trimming removed 9 bases from V and 5 bases from J; junction bases left unmatched: 5. This CDR3 has 12 residues. In DNA form, the CDR3 reads TGTGCCAGTCACACAGGGGGGGAGACCCAGTACTTC. This encodes CASHTGGETQYF.

The chain carries TRBV7-8 and TRBJ2-3; 9 positions match TRBD2. The CDR3 runs to 15 residues. In germline, CDR1 is SGHVS, CDR2 FQNEAQ. Unmatched junction bases numbered 4, after V lost 3 bases and J lost 3 bases. DNA for the CDR3: TGTGCCAGCAGCTTCCTAGCGGGAAGTACAGATACGCAGTATTTT. It codes for CASSFLAGSTDTQYF.

V is TRBV4-1 and J is TRBJ2-7; D unclear. This CDR3 is built from 15 residues. The V and J ends lost 1 base and 3 bases respectively, with 13 bases between them. Germline V gene data show CDR1 as MGHRA and CDR2 as YSYEKL. In DNA, the CDR3 is TGCGCCAGCAGCCAAGTAGTCGCAGCATACTACGAGCAGTACTTC. Translating it yields CASSQVVAAYYEQYF.

The chain carries TRBV27 and TRBJ2-1, with 8 bases matching TRBD2. Germline V gene data show CDR1 as MNHEY and CDR2 as SMNVEV (reference sequence). This CDR3 is built from 14 residues. The trim removed 11 bases at V and 2 bases at J, leaving 8 bases unmatched. The CDR3 sequence is CAVKKLAAYNEQFF. The CDR3 DNA reads TGTGCCGTCAAAAAACTAGCGGCCTACAATGAGCAGTTCTTC.

This clone has a single count. V is TRBV9 and J is TRBJ2-1; no reliable D call. Germline values: CDR1 SGDLS, CDR2 YYNGEE. The V gene lost 0 bases and the J gene lost 5 bases, with 18 bases spanning the gap. The CDR3 runs to 17 residues. The CDR3 nucleotides read TGTGCCAGCAGCGTAGACCCCGTAGCCAACACCAACAATGAGCAGTTCTTC. Translating gives CASSVDPVANTNNEQFF.

The chain has TRBV2 and TRBJ1-1; perhaps TRBD1 as D (6 bases). This CDR3 comprises 13 residues. Germline V gene lookup returns CDR1 SNHLY and CDR2 FYNNEI. Trimming shortened V by 1 base and J by 5 bases, and 8 bases separated the two germline ends. CDR3 protein: CASSEGRGTEAFF. In DNA, the CDR3 is TGTGCCAGCAGTGAAGGCAGGGGAACTGAAGCTTTCTTT.

The V gene is TRBV2, the J gene TRBJ2-7, with D unresolved. The germline V gene encodes CDR1 SNHLY and CDR2 FYNNEI. The V end lost 4 bases, the J end lost 2 bases, and 9 bases lay between the germline ends. The CDR3 is made up of 13 amino acids. The CDR3 here is CASSGADAYEQYF. DNA for the CDR3: TGTGCCAGCAGTGGTGCGGACGCCTACGAGCAGTACTTC.

The chain joins TRBV13 to TRBJ2-1; 8 positions agree with TRBD2. Trimming cost V 6 bases and J 7 bases; bases outside gene matches: 14. The CDR3 covers 16 residues. CDR1 PRHDT and CDR2 FYEKMQ come from the germline V gene (reference sequence). CDR3 residues: CASRSRTSIKLNEQFF. The CDR3 nucleotides are TGTGCCAGCAGGAGCAGGACTAGCATCAAATTGAATGAGCAGTTCTTC.

V is TRBV7-2 and J is TRBJ1-1; maybe TRBD1 (6 bases). Germline V lookup: CDR1 SGHTA, CDR2 FQGNSA. Between the trimmed V and J ends, which lost 5 bases and 1 base, there was a span of 14 bases. The CDR3 is 15 residues long. For the CDR3, the DNA is TGTGCCAGCAGCCTTCGGACAGCTCCGAACACTGAAGCTTTCTTT. Encoded protein: CASSLRTAPNTEAFF.

The CDR3, as DNA: TGTGCCAGTGCGCAGGGACCCTACGAGCAGTACTTC. This gives the protein CASAQGPYEQYF. The genes are TRBV6-1 and TRBJ2-7; tentatively, D is TRBD1 or TRBD2 (5 bases each). The CDR3 is 12 amino acids. V was shortened by 9 bases and J by 2 bases, with 11 bases between the two germline ends. CDR1 is MNHNS and CDR2 is SASEGT in the germline V gene.

V gene TRBV12-5 combines with J gene TRBJ1-5; the D is unclear. CDR3 length equals 11 residues. Trimming left V 6 bases short and J 10 bases short, with 10 bases between. Germline values: CDR1 LGHNT, CDR2 FRNRAP. The CDR3 DNA is TGTGCTAGTGGCATCTCTTATCCCCAGCATTTT. It encodes CASGISYPQHF.